This T cell receptor (beta chain) was observed in a study of T cell responses to AZD1222 COVID-19 vaccine. Broader study findings: No repertoire was sampled before or during the peak T cell response, only after it. Close to half of all spike-specific TCRs reportedly target regions of the variants that are unmutated. Only a handful of people who got AZD1222 tested seropositive at baseline.

CDR3 length: 12 residues. The germline V and J ends were trimmed by 4 bases and 4 bases, with 8 bases remaining between them. In germline, CDR1 is SGHNT, CDR2 YYREEE (reference sequence). This clone was counted a few times. As yet, its antigen is unknown. The method was immunoSEQ multiplex PCR; TCRdb's version includes in-frame clones alone and lacks a portion of them. The sample gives 66,000 or so clones, 79% of which show up once; 23% is in the top ten. The specimen comprised peripheral blood, sampled on day 0 of MenACWY control vaccination. V usage is TRBV5-4 and J usage is TRBJ2-5, with D perhaps TRBD1 (7 bases). The clonotype originates from an adult in good health. The CDR3 spells CASSQGGETQYF. CDR3 nucleotides: TGTGCCAGCAGCCAGGGGGGAGAGACCCAGTACTTC. The full variable domain, rest sourced from reference TRBV5-4 and TRBJ2-5, is ETGVTQSPTHLIKTRGQQVTLRCSSQSGHNTVSWYQQALGQGPQFIFQYYREEENGRGNFPPRFSGLQFPNYSSELNVNALELDDSALYLCASSQGGETQYFGPGTRLLVL.